The 27 T cell receptor beta chains below were found in one sample sequenced in a study of identical twins. TCRdb reprocessed the 5' RACE reads via MiXCR and lists one record per CDR3 protein. Of about 1.7 million distinct CDR3 sequences listed, about 31% are singletons. The sequencing input was cord blood. These TCRs come from a newborn girl in good health.

This clonotype turned up a few times. V and J are TRBV3-1 and TRBJ1-6; the match to TRBD1 covers 10 bases. Germline trimming cut 1 base from V and 4 bases from J; bases unmatched to any gene: 1. Germline V gene sequence: CDR1 LGHDT, CDR2 YNNKEL (reference sequence). The CDR3 extends over 16 amino acids. The CDR3 nucleotides are TGTGCCAGCAGCCAAGTGGGACAGGGGTATAATTCACCCCTCCACTTT. Translated, it gives CASSQVGQGYNSPLHF. Based on the CDR3 plus reference TRBV3-1 and TRBJ1-6, the full variable domain is DTAVSQTPKYLVTQMGNDKSIKCEQNLGHDTMYWYKQDSKKFLKIMFSYNNKELIINETVPNRFSPKSPDKAHLNLHINSLELGDSAVYFCASSQVGQGYNSPLHFGNGTRLTVT.

The chain uses TRBV20-1 and TRBJ2-5, with D perhaps TRBD2 (6 bases). The CDR3 sequence is 13 residues long. Per germline, CDR1 DFQATT and CDR2 SNEGSKA (reference sequence). Trimming pared 0 bases from V and 11 bases from J, leaving 16 bases between. CDR3 protein: CSAREGGVPGQYF. In DNA, the CDR3 is TGCAGTGCTAGAGAAGGCGGGGTCCCCGGGCAGTACTTC.

This clonotype was picked up a small number of times. The chain couples TRBV12-3 or TRBV12-4 to TRBJ2-5; 11 bases are shared with TRBD1. This CDR3 has 20 residues. The trim removed 1 base at V and 5 bases at J, leaving 18 bases unmatched. The CDR3 protein is CASSLVRIRTGGTLWETQYF. The CDR3 DNA reads TGTGCCAGCAGTTTAGTTAGAATCAGGACAGGGGGCACCTTATGGGAGACCCAGTACTTC.

The rearrangement uses TRBV6-1 and TRBJ1-4; D gene ambiguous. V lost 4 bases, J lost 5 bases, and 8 bases lay in between. The germline CDR1 and CDR2 sequences are MNHNS and SASEGT. This CDR3 contains 13 residues. The CDR3 protein is CASSAAQNEKLFF. The CDR3 DNA reads TGTGCCAGCAGTGCCGCACAGAATGAAAAACTGTTTTTT.

In its sample, this clonotype was seen many times. The chain has TRBV7-2 and TRBJ2-7; the D is unclear. This CDR3 has 13 amino acids. With 5 bases removed from V and 2 bases from J, the gap between germline ends came to 10 bases. CDR1 is SGHTA, CDR2 FQGNSA, per germline. CDR3 residues: CASSIRQPYEQYF. The CDR3 nucleotides are TGTGCCAGCAGCATCAGGCAGCCCTACGAGCAGTACTTC.

This rearrangement joins TRBV19 to TRBJ2-1; 13 bases align to TRBD2. The CDR3 is 18 amino acids. J lost 2 bases, V lost 5 bases, and 9 bases had no gene match. From germline, CDR1 is LNHDA and CDR2 SQIVND (reference sequence). This CDR3 reads CASSSRLAGGPTYNEQFF. The CDR3 coding sequence is TGTGCCAGTAGTTCACGACTAGCGGGGGGCCCAACCTACAATGAGCAGTTCTTC.

This clonotype was observed a few times. The chain uses TRBV7-9 and TRBJ1-6, with unresolved D. Germline V gene sequence: CDR1 SEHNR, CDR2 FQNEAQ (reference sequence). The CDR3 runs 13 residues. Trimming left V 7 bases short and J 9 bases short, with 13 bases between. The CDR3 loop reads CASTDTTPSPLHF. CDR3 nucleotide sequence: TGTGCCAGCACCGACACTACCCCTTCACCCCTCCACTTT.

The J gene is TRBJ1-1, the V gene TRBV29-1; D gene ambiguous. This CDR3 has 10 amino acids. V dropped 7 bases and J dropped 5 bases, with 8 bases sitting between them. Germline V gene data show CDR1 as SQVTM and CDR2 as ANQGSEA. The DNA for the CDR3 is TGCAGCGGTTTATGGACTGAAGCTTTCTTT. Translated, it gives CSGLWTEAFF.

The CDR3 is CASSRRWSGSSYNEQFF. The CDR3 region has the DNA TGCGCCAGCAGCCGCAGATGGAGCGGGAGCTCCTACAATGAGCAGTTCTTC. The rearrangement uses TRBV5-1 and TRBJ2-1; TRBD2 matches at 8 bases. Looked up from germline, CDR1 is SGHRS and CDR2 is YFSETQ. CDR3 length: 17 amino acids. V dropped 4 bases and J dropped 0; count of bases not matched to a gene: 9. Combining the CDR3 with reference TRBV5-1 and TRBJ2-1 gives the whole variable domain KAGVTQTPRYLIKTRGQQVTLSCSPISGHRSVSWYQQTPGQGLQFLFEYFSETQRNKGNFPGRFSGRQFSNSRSEMNVSTLELGDSALYLCASSRRWSGSSYNEQFFGPGTRLTVL.

This clonotype was seen many times. The CDR3 DNA reads as TGCAGCGTACTTGACAGGGTATACTACAATGAGCAGTTCTTC. Translation: CSVLDRVYYNEQFF. The chain combines TRBV29-1 with TRBJ2-1, with 7 bases that match TRBD1. The germline gives CDR1 SQVTM, CDR2 ANQGSEA. The CDR3 is made up of 14 amino acids. Trimming took 6 bases from V and 3 from J; bases not matched to a gene: 8.

This clonotype has more than one count but fewer than ten. The gene calls are TRBV27 and TRBJ1-1, with 9 bases aligning to TRBD1. Germline lookup yields CDR1 MNHEY and CDR2 SMNVEV (reference sequence). The CDR3 spans 15 residues. Germline trimming cut 5 bases from V and 3 bases from J; bases unmatched to any gene: 7. CDR3 in amino acids: CASSRTGGGYTEAFF. CDR3 bases: TGTGCCAGCAGTCGAACAGGGGGCGGGTACACTGAAGCTTTCTTT.

This clonotype was found a few times. The chain is built from TRBV5-5 and TRBJ2-7; 7 bases are a match to TRBD1. V lost 0 bases, J lost 3 bases, and 9 bases stayed unmatched. Germline CDR1 SGHKS, CDR2 YYEKEE (reference sequence). CDR3 size: 16 residues. CDR3 protein: CASSLVALRGNYEQYF. CDR3 nucleotide sequence: TGTGCCAGCAGCTTGGTGGCCCTCAGGGGGAACTACGAGCAGTACTTC.

V usage is TRBV6-6 and J usage is TRBJ1-1, with D maybe TRBD1 (5 bases). The V end was cut by 6 bases, the J end by 0 bases, with 20 bases between. The germline V gene has CDR1 MNHNY and CDR2 SVGAGI (reference sequence). The CDR3 covers 17 residues. CDR3 loop: CASSLREGLKMNTEAFF. DNA for the CDR3: TGTGCCAGCAGCCTCCGGGAGGGGTTAAAGATGAACACTGAAGCTTTCTTT.

Details on this clonotype: This may be a read error, as it is one base from a much larger clone. V usage is TRBV24-1 and J usage is TRBJ2-7; 7 bases agree with TRBD1. With 8 bases clipped from V and 3 bases from J, the junction kept 0 bases outside the gene matches. CDR1 and CDR2 (germline): KGHDR, SFDVKD. The CDR3 consists of 11 residues. CDR3 loop: CATTGGYEQYF. CDR3 in DNA: TGTGCCACCACAGGGGGCTACGAGCAGTACTTC.

The sample holds a few counts of this clonotype. The J gene is TRBJ2-3, the V gene TRBV9; D is unresolved. This CDR3 has 14 residues. V was pared by 0 bases and J by 2 bases, with 7 bases between. Germline V gene data show CDR1 as SGDLS and CDR2 as YYNGEE. The DNA of the CDR3 is TGTGCCAGCAGCGTAGGTCCAGACACAGATACGCAGTATTTT. Encoded protein: CASSVGPDTDTQYF. Using reference TRBV9 and TRBJ2-3 for the parts outside the CDR3, the full variable domain is DSGVTQTPKHLITATGQRVTLRCSPRSGDLSVYWYQQSLDQGLQFLIQYYNGEERAKGNILERFSAQQFPDLHSELNLSSLELGDSALYFCASSVGPDTDTQYFGPGTRLTVL.

This chain joins TRBV6-1 and TRBJ1-1; D uncertain. CDR1 and CDR2 (germline): MNHNS, SASEGT. CDR3 length: 11 residues. V lost 2 bases and J 6 bases, leaving 4 bases between the germline ends. CDR3 sequence: CASSEFSEAFF. As DNA, the CDR3 is TGTGCCAGCAGTGAATTCTCTGAAGCTTTCTTT.

This chain joins TRBV10-3 and TRBJ2-7; TRBD2 matches 8 bases. Germline V gene data show CDR1 as ENHRY and CDR2 as SYGVKD. The CDR3 has 13 residues. J lost 3 bases, V lost 8 bases, and 6 bases had no gene match. The CDR3 reads CAISVSGNYEQYF. The DNA for the CDR3 is TGTGCCATCTCGGTTAGCGGGAACTACGAGCAGTACTTC.

The sample holds a few counts of this clonotype. The chain links TRBV19 to TRBJ2-7; D is undetermined. Trimming removed 6 bases at V and 6 bases at J, with 12 bases between. The CDR3 is 12 residues long. Germline V lookup: CDR1 LNHDA, CDR2 SQIVND (reference sequence). CDR3 residues: CASRGRSPEQYF. As DNA, the CDR3 is TGTGCCAGTAGGGGCAGATCCCCCGAGCAGTACTTC. The full variable domain, in which reference TRBV19 and TRBJ2-7 provide the parts outside the CDR3, is DGGITQSPKYLFRKEGQNVTLSCEQNLNHDAMYWYRQDPGQGLRLIYYSQIVNDFQKGDIAEGYSVSREKKESFPLTVTSAQKNPTAFYLCASRGRSPEQYFGPGTRLTVT.

The chain combines TRBV3-1 with TRBJ2-5, with D possibly TRBD1 on 5 matching bases. The DNA end is a closer match to TRBJ2-7, so the J assignment may be wrong. Germline V gives CDR1 LGHDT, CDR2 YNNKEL (reference sequence). The CDR3 is made up of 12 amino acids. DNA of the CDR3: TGTGCCAGCAGCCACCAGGGCAGCGAGCAGTACTTC. Its translation: CASSHQGSEQYF.

This clonotype was seen more than once but under ten times. The genes are TRBV9 and TRBJ2-3, with D perhaps given as TRBD1 or TRBD2 (5 bases each). Trimming removed 3 bases at V and 2 bases at J, with 10 bases between. Germline values: CDR1 SGDLS, CDR2 YYNGEE. There are 14 residues in the CDR3. The CDR3: CASSETGATDTQYF. CDR3 DNA sequence: TGTGCCAGCAGCGAAACCGGGGCCACAGATACGCAGTATTTT.

The CDR3 bases are TGTGCCAGCAGCTCTCGACAGGGCATGAACACTGAAGCTTTCTTT. Protein sequence: CASSSRQGMNTEAFF. J is TRBJ1-1 and V is TRBV7-6, with 7 bases matching TRBD1. This CDR3 contains 15 residues. The J segment lost 0 bases and the V segment lost 4 bases, leaving 5 bases of the junction unmatched. Germline V CDR1 and CDR2: SGHVS, FNYEAQ.

This sequence joins TRBV10-3 and TRBJ2-7, with D hard to call. This CDR3 is built from 13 residues. V was cut by 8 bases and J by 0 bases, with 11 bases left in between. Germline-derived CDR1 and CDR2 are ENHRY and SYGVKD. The CDR3 DNA is TGTGCCATCCGCGAAGCGCGCTCCTACGAGCAGTACTTC. Protein: CAIREARSYEQYF.

The CDR3 bases are TGCAGCGTCCAAAAGCGTCCCGGGACGGATTACGAGCAGTACTTC. Encoded protein: CSVQKRPGTDYEQYF. This chain uses TRBV29-1 with TRBJ2-4; D could derive from TRBD1 or TRBD2 (5 bases each). The assigned J gene may be wrong: the sequence end matches TRBJ2-7 better. CDR1 SQVTM and CDR2 ANQGSEA come from the germline V gene. This CDR3 region has 15 residues.

The chain carries TRBV18 and TRBJ2-3; 7 nucleotides match TRBD2. J lost 5 bases, V lost 1 base, and 6 bases had no gene match. Germline CDR1 reads KGHSH; CDR2 reads LQKENI. The CDR3 is made up of 15 amino acids. In DNA, the CDR3 is TGTGCCAGCTCACCACGGTGGGAGGGCCAAGATACGCAGTATTTT. Protein: CASSPRWEGQDTQYF.

This chain links TRBV6-6 with TRBJ1-6, with no clear D. This CDR3 contains 16 residues. CDR1 and CDR2 from the germline V gene are MNHNY and SVGAGI (reference sequence). Trimming shortened V by 0 bases and J by 2 bases, and 8 bases separated the two germline ends. The CDR3 sequence is CASSYSNQAYNSPLHF. The CDR3 region has the DNA TGTGCCAGCAGTTACTCGAACCAGGCCTATAATTCACCCCTCCACTTT.

This chain links TRBV25-1 with TRBJ2-3; D unclear. V was cut by 1 base and J by 5 bases, with 4 bases left in between. CDR1 is MGHDK and CDR2 is SYGVNS in the germline V gene. This CDR3 comprises 12 residues. The CDR3 coding sequence is TGTGCCAGCAGTGAATCTAAAGATACGCAGTATTTT. Translating it yields CASSESKDTQYF.

The rearrangement links TRBV5-1 to TRBJ1-2; TRBD1 might be the D (5 bases). The V gene's germline CDR1 is SGHRS and CDR2 YFSETQ. V was trimmed by 0 bases and J by 7 bases, leaving 13 bases between them. The CDR3 extends over 14 amino acids. CDR3 in DNA: TGCGCCAGCAGCTTGGCGGCAGGGAATGGTGGCTACACCTTC. Protein product: CASSLAAGNGGYTF.